What follows are 7 T cell receptor beta chains derived from one specimen sequenced in a study of blood T cell repertoires in COVID-19. The data were produced by immunoSEQ multiplex PCR, yet TCRdb's version contains in-frame clones alone and is incomplete. Found here are 210,000 or so clones, roughly 80% of them singletons; the top ten hold around 5.4%. Sequencing was performed on peripheral blood. The receptor set was obtained from a human donor in a cohort sampled during active COVID-19.

The chain couples TRBV7-2 to TRBJ2-7, with 9 bases lining up with TRBD2. CDR1 and CDR2 from the germline V gene are SGHTA and FQGNSA. Trimming took 1 base from V and 2 from J; bases not matched to a gene: 6. This CDR3 has 16 residues. CDR3 in DNA: TGTGCCAGCAGCTTAGAAGGCGGGAGGGGGCCCTACGAGCAGTACTTC. Protein: CASSLEGGRGPYEQYF.

At least ten counts were recorded for this clone. Other DNA variants within this sample encode the same CDR3. This sequence joins TRBV5-5 and TRBJ2-3, with 11 nucleotides matching TRBD1. The germline V gene has CDR1 SGHKS and CDR2 YYEKEE (reference sequence). V dropped 2 bases and J dropped 2; count of bases not matched to a gene: 4. This CDR3 region has 16 residues. The CDR3 protein is CASSFGQGAFTDTQYF. As DNA, the CDR3 is TGTGCCAGCAGCTTCGGACAGGGGGCCTTCACAGATACGCAGTATTTT.

V is TRBV18 and J is TRBJ2-1; the match to TRBD2 covers 12 bases. Germline trimming cut 0 bases from V and 7 bases from J; bases unmatched to any gene: 7. CDR1 KGHSH and CDR2 LQKENI come from the germline V gene. This CDR3 has 17 amino acids. CDR3 protein: CASSPPTSGSSGNEQFF. CDR3 coding DNA: TGTGCCAGCTCACCACCGACTAGCGGGAGCTCCGGGAATGAGCAGTTCTTC.

The chain links TRBV30 to TRBJ2-5, with D possibly being TRBD1 (6 bases). The CDR3 length is 13 residues. Trimming took off 2 bases at V and 7 bases at J, with 14 bases between the two ends. Germline-derived CDR1 and CDR2 are GTSNPN and SVGIG (reference sequence). CDR3 in amino acids: CAWSSGGAVTQYF. The CDR3 coding sequence is TGTGCCTGGAGTAGTGGGGGCGCGGTGACCCAGTACTTC. Supplemented by reference TRBV30 and TRBJ2-5, the full variable domain reads SQTIHQWPATLVQPVGSPLSLECTVEGTSNPNLYWYRQAAGRGLQLLFYSVGIGQISSEVPQNLSASRPQDRQFILSSKKLLLSDSGFYLCAWSSGGAVTQYFGPGTRLLVL.

This clone was detected only a few times. This chain links TRBV5-1 with TRBJ1-2; D is undetermined. The CDR3 has 13 amino acids. Trimming shortened V by 0 bases and J by 8 bases, and 11 bases separated the two germline ends. CDR1 and CDR2 (germline): SGHRS, YFSETQ. DNA for the CDR3: TGCGCCAGCAGCTTGGACGGCAGCGGCGGCTACACCTTC. Protein: CASSLDGSGGYTF.

In nucleotides, the CDR3 is TGTGCCACCAGTGATCCTGGACAGGGGGCTGAAGCTTTCTTT. It codes for CATSDPGQGAEAFF. The rearrangement joins TRBV24-1 to TRBJ1-1, with 10 bases fitting TRBD1. The CDR3 is 14 residues long. From germline, CDR1 is KGHDR and CDR2 SFDVKD. Trimming took 3 bases from V and 6 from J; bases not matched to a gene: 3.

J is TRBJ1-4 and V is TRBV7-9, with TRBD1 matching over 10 bases. CDR3 size: 15 residues. Per the germline V gene, CDR1 is SEHNR and CDR2 is FQNEAQ (reference sequence). V was pared by 5 bases and J by 7 bases, with 7 bases of the junction left unmatched. The CDR3 DNA reads TGTGCCAGCAGCCCAGCTGGACAGGGGGGTGAAAAACTGTTTTTT. It encodes CASSPAGQGGEKLFF. Based on the CDR3 plus reference TRBV7-9 and TRBJ1-4, the full variable domain is DTGVSQNPRHKITKRGQNVTFRCDPISEHNRLYWYRQTLGQGPEFLTYFQNEAQLEKSRLLSDRFSAERPKGSFSTLEIQRTEQGDSAMYLCASSPAGQGGEKLFFGSGTQLSVL.